This T cell receptor (beta chain) came from a study of cytomegalovirus exposure and HLA in healthy donors. About this clone itself: Its antigen remains unidentified.

J was trimmed by 3 bases and V by 3 bases; bases with no gene match: 6. The CDR3 loop spans 16 amino acids. Germline CDR1 reads SQVTM; CDR2 reads ANQGSEA. General study points: Rates of TCR association differed by HLA locus in a later analysis, with DRB1 highest and HLA-C lowest. According to a later analysis, most TCR beta chains associated with CMV appeared HLA-restricted. Exclusion applied to some V segments, including TRBV6-2 and TRBV6-3, as they were indistinguishable. Three CMV-associated chains proved CMV antigen-specific in vitro.

PCR used 60 Vbeta primers and 13 Jbeta primers. Assay: immunoSEQ multiplex PCR; the TCRdb copy retains only in-frame clones and omits some. This sample yields about 190,000 clones, of which over 70% are seen a single time; about 1.8% belongs to the top ten. The material sequenced was PBMCs. This TCR came from a man in his forties in good health and CMV-seropositive. The V and J genes are TRBV29-1 and TRBJ2-6; 9 bases match TRBD1. The CDR3 region is CSVEGQGAGGANVLTF. CDR3 DNA sequence: TGCAGCGTTGAGGGACAGGGAGCAGGTGGGGCCAACGTCCTGACTTTC.